This T cell receptor (beta chain) appears in the sequencing data of a study of T cell responses to AZD1222 COVID-19 vaccine. General study results and limits: Following two doses of AZD1222, Spike-specific TCR breadth and depth rose. Only after the peak T cell response were repertoires sampled. Unmutated regions of variants are reportedly targeted by nearly half of spike-specific TCRs. Donors in the cohort were predominantly white British and more often female, and clonal diversity was possibly underestimated.

Points on this clone: Antigen unknown.

Repertoires were generated with immunoSEQ multiplex PCR, while TCRdb's copy carries only in-frame clones and drops some. The table includes 80,000 to 100,000 clones, roughly 91% detected once. Specimen: peripheral blood, collected on day 0 of MenACWY control vaccination. The receptor was isolated from an adult in good health.

CDR3 protein: CANSGPREQFF. The DNA for the CDR3 is TGTGCCAATAGCGGGCCTAGAGAGCAGTTCTTC. The chain carries TRBV12-3 or TRBV12-4 and TRBJ2-1; 7 positions agree with TRBD2. V shed 10 bases and J 10 bases; nucleotides not matched to a gene: 7. The CDR3 length is 11 residues.